Below, 11 T cell receptor beta chains from the same sample are listed, as sequenced in a study of T cells after yellow fever vaccination (dated by TCRdb to the late 2010s). The treatment or condition label, as the study defines it: live attenuated yellow fever vaccine strain. The library was generated by 5' RACE. Reads for this sample came from an Illumina HiSeq 2500. TCRdb cleaned the public reads at Q25 with fastp, built clones with MiXCR and kept in-frame beta chains. Rows merge per CDR3 protein into single entries with the most common DNA and genes. In this sample the table shows under 400,000 distinct CDR3 sequences, around a tenth of which occur a single time. Of the sample, roughly 18% falls within the top ten clones. This material consisted of PBMCs, taken on the day of the first yellow fever vaccination. Every receptor here comes from a man younger than 30 who received the YFV17D yellow fever vaccine.

This clonotype was observed many times. The chain is built from TRBV11-2 and TRBJ2-1; 8 bases align to TRBD2. The CDR3 has 15 residues. CDR1 and CDR2 from the germline V gene are SGHAT and FQNNGV. Trimming removed 4 bases from V and 4 bases from J; junction bases left unmatched: 6. This CDR3 reads CASSSGLGGYNEQFF. CDR3 bases: TGTGCCAGCAGCTCGGGACTAGGGGGGTACAATGAGCAGTTCTTC.

In this sample, this clonotype turned up a few times. The CDR3 DNA is TGCGCCAGCTGTACGATGGGACAGGGGGTCGGTGAGCAGTTCTTC. Translating gives CASCTMGQGVGEQFF. The V call is TRBV5-1, the J call TRBJ2-1, with 11 bases that match TRBD1. Trimming at V came to 7 bases and at J to 9 bases, leaving 12 bases not matched to a gene. The germline V gene encodes CDR1 SGHRS and CDR2 YFSETQ. The CDR3 is 15 amino acids.

This clonotype was seen more than once but under ten times. This chain joins TRBV5-5 and TRBJ1-6, with D tentatively TRBD1 (6 bases). The germline V and J ends were trimmed by 5 bases and 5 bases, with 14 bases remaining between them. CDR1 SGHKS and CDR2 YYEKEE come from the germline V gene (reference sequence). The CDR3 has 15 residues. The CDR3 here is CASSHKGGHNSPLHF. CDR3 nucleotides: TGTGCCAGCAGTCACAAGGGGGGGCATAATTCACCCCTCCACTTT.

The rearrangement links TRBV5-1 to TRBJ2-5, with 9 nucleotides matching TRBD1. Germline V gene data show CDR1 as SGHRS and CDR2 as YFSETQ. The CDR3 loop spans 15 amino acids. The V and J ends lost 4 bases and 0 bases, in that order; junction bases with no gene match: 4. CDR3 coding DNA: TGCGCCAGCAGCCGGACAGGGGCAAACCAAGAGACCCAGTACTTC. Its translation: CASSRTGANQETQYF.

A remark on this clonotype: Mismatch with germline at one junction end may stem from a read error. The chain links TRBV2 to TRBJ2-7; D unclear. The CDR3 consists of 13 residues. Per germline, CDR1 SNHLY and CDR2 FYNNEI. The CDR3 coding sequence is TGTACCAGCAGTGAACATTTGGAGCTCGAGCAGTACTTC. Protein: CTSSEHLELEQYF.

The rearrangement links TRBV11-3 to TRBJ2-1; TRBD1 matches 8 bases. Unmatched junction bases numbered 4, after V lost 5 bases and J lost 1 base. CDR3 length: 15 amino acids. CDR1 is SGHNT, CDR2 YENEEA, per germline. The CDR3 DNA follows: TGTGCCAGCAGCCACACAGGGGGGTCCTACAATGAGCAGTTCTTC. Translation: CASSHTGGSYNEQFF.

This clonotype was seen a few times. The rearrangement links TRBV20-1 to TRBJ2-1, with D unresolved. The CDR3 sequence is 11 residues long. Germline CDR1 is DFQATT and CDR2 is SNEGSKA (reference sequence). V dropped 6 bases and J dropped 9 bases, with 12 bases sitting between them. The CDR3 is CSARPEAEQFF. Here the CDR3 DNA reads TGCAGTGCCAGACCAGAGGCTGAGCAGTTCTTC.

This clonotype has more than one count but fewer than ten. The J gene is TRBJ2-5, the V gene TRBV20-1, with 7 bases that match TRBD2. Germline loops: CDR1 DFQATT, CDR2 SNEGSKA (reference sequence). CDR3 length: 14 residues. V shed 5 bases, J shed 0 bases, and the junction held 6 bases outside the gene matches. CDR3 loop: CSAPGGWYQETQYF. CDR3 nucleotides: TGCAGTGCTCCGGGGGGTTGGTACCAAGAGACCCAGTACTTC.

J is TRBJ2-7 and V is TRBV5-1; no reliable D call. V lost 1 base and J lost 6, with 11 bases in between. The CDR3 covers 13 residues. Germline V CDR1 and CDR2: SGHRS, YFSETQ. The CDR3 DNA reads as TGCGCCAGCAGCTTGCTTTACGAAACCGAGCAGTACTTC. Its translation is CASSLLYETEQYF. Variable domain in full (rest from reference TRBV5-1 and TRBJ2-7): KAGVTQTPRYLIKTRGQQVTLSCSPISGHRSVSWYQQTPGQGLQFLFEYFSETQRNKGNFPGRFSGRQFSNSRSEMNVSTLELGDSALYLCASSLLYETEQYFGPGTRLTVT.

The gene calls are TRBV7-2 and TRBJ1-3; D remains unclear. CDR1 is SGHTA and CDR2 is FQGNSA in the germline V gene. V lost 1 base, J lost 10 bases, and 17 bases lay in between. CDR3 length: 15 residues. The CDR3 is CASSLVTATGGTIYF. The CDR3 DNA reads as TGTGCCAGCAGCTTAGTGACTGCTACTGGTGGGACCATATATTTT.

The chain is built from TRBV7-6 and TRBJ1-1; D unclear. Trimming removed 7 bases at V and 7 bases at J, with 19 bases between. Germline V gives CDR1 SGHVS, CDR2 FNYEAQ. This CDR3 region has 14 residues. Here the CDR3 reads CASINTFQTGEAFF. As DNA, the CDR3 is TGTGCCAGCATCAATACCTTCCAGACCGGTGAAGCTTTCTTT.